Sequencing of this T cell receptor beta chain was carried out in a study of T cell repertoires in ileal Crohn's disease. Study information: At surgery, more than 30% of patients smoked, with median disease duration 7.9 years. Operated complications were stricturing disease (roughly 60%) and penetrating disease (around 39%).

Study results and caveats: Mucosal expansions were suggested to be mainly CD8 T cells.

Produced via immunoSEQ multiplex PCR; TCRdb's table is partial and in-frame only. Of about 10,000 clones detected, over 70% appear once; the ten largest clones hold approximately 15%. About this clone itself: The antigen is unknown.

As for time point: neoterminal ileum biopsy at postoperative endoscopy, about 6 months after surgery. Adults with ileal or ileocolonic Crohn's disease and an indication for resection were eligible. The source is an adult with Crohn's disease. Sequences were obtained from ileal tissue.

CDR3 sequence reads: CASSSMIGGGASDGYTF. CDR3 coding DNA: TGTGCCAGCAGTTCCATGATTGGCGGGGGAGCGTCGGATGGCTACACCTTC. The rearrangement joins TRBV27 to TRBJ1-2; D is perhaps TRBD1 (5 bases). The CDR3 spans 17 residues. Germline V gene sequence: CDR1 MNHEY, CDR2 SMNVEV (reference sequence). V dropped 4 bases and J dropped 6 bases, with 24 bases sitting between them.